This T cell receptor (beta chain) emerged from a study of blood T cells in healthy people across ages. Together with a sample-barcoded 5' primer, a J-beta primer mix was included in a second PCR lasting roughly 6 to 12 cycles. TCRdb re-analysed the 5' RACE reads in MiXCR, keeping a single row per CDR3 protein. The sample consists of 850,000 to 1,300,000 distinct CDR3 sequences, under 55% of them appearing once. This clonotype appeared a few times. This receptor was obtained from a woman aged 55-75 years in good health. Sequenced sample: blood.

In nucleotides, the CDR3 is TGTGCCAGCAGTGAAGTAGCGACAGGGAACACTGAAGCTTTCTTT. It translates to CASSEVATGNTEAFF. The chain couples TRBV2 to TRBJ1-1; D perhaps matches TRBD1 (6 bases). Trimming took off 1 base at V and 1 base at J, with 10 bases between the two ends. Germline V gene lookup returns CDR1 SNHLY and CDR2 FYNNEI. This CDR3 is 15 amino acids long. Combining the CDR3 with reference TRBV2 and TRBJ1-1 gives the whole variable domain EPEVTQTPSHQVTQMGQEVILRCVPISNHLYFYWYRQILGQKVEFLVSFYNNEISEKSEIFDDQFSVERPDGSNFTLKIRSTKLEDSAMYFCASSEVATGNTEAFFGQGTRLTVV.